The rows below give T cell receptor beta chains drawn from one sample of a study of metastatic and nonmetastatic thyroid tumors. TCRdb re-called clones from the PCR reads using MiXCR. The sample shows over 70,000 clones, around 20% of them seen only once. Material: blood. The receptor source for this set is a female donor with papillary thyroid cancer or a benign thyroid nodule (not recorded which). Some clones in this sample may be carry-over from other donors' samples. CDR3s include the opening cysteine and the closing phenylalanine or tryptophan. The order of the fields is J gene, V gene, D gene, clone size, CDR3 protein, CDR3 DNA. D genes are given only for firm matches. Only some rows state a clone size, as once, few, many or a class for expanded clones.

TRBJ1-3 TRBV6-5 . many CASSYLGSGNTIYF TGTGCCAGCAGTTACCTCGGGTCTGGAAACACCATATATTTT
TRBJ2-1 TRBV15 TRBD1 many CATSTDRGVYNEQFF TGTGCCACCAGCACCGACAGGGGGGTCTACAATGAGCAGTTCTTC
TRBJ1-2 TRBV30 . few CAWSVGLGSGYTF TGTGCCTGGAGTGTAGGCCTTGGGAGTGGCTACACCTTC
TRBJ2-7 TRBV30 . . CAWSVQAESYEQYF TGTGCCTGGAGTGTACAGGCCGAATCCTACGAGCAGTACTTC
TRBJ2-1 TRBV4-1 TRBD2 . CASSKTSGRADNEQFF TGCGCCAGCAGCAAAACTAGCGGGAGGGCCGATAATGAGCAGTTCTTC
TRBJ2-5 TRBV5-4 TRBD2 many CASSEGLAGLQETQYF TGTGCCAGCAGCGAGGGACTAGCGGGGTTGCAAGAGACCCAGTACTTC
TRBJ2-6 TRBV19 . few CATKSVAGANVLTF TGTGCCACCAAGTCGGTGGCTGGGGCCAACGTCCTGACTTTC
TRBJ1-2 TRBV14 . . CASSQSTGAGVNYGYTF TGTGCCAGCAGCCAATCGACTGGGGCAGGGGTGAACTATGGCTACACCTTC
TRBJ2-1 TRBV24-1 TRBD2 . CATSVAGRVYNDQFF TGTGCCACCAGTGTAGCGGGAAGGGTCTACAATGATCAGTTCTTC
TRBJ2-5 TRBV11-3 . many CASSLYPGDKETQYF TGTGCCAGCAGCTTATATCCAGGAGATAAAGAGACCCAGTACTTC
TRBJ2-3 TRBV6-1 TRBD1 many CATRQGATTDTQYF TGTGCCACCCGACAGGGGGCGACCACAGATACGCAGTATTTT
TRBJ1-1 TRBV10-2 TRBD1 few CASRQGLVNTEAFF TGCGCCAGCAGACAGGGGTTAGTGAACACTGAAGCTTTCTTT
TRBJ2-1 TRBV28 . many CASSPREGWKFF TGTGCCAGCAGTCCAAGAGAAGGTTGGAAGTTCTTC
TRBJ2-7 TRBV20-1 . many CSASSTEGYEQYF TGCAGTGCTAGCAGTACAGAGGGCTACGAGCAGTACTTC
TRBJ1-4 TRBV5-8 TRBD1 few CASSLLYGTGGRNEKLFF TGTGCCAGCAGCTTGCTTTACGGGACAGGGGGCCGTAATGAAAAACTGTTTTTT
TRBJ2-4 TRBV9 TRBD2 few CASSTTPSGKENIQYF TGTGCCAGCAGTACCACACCTAGCGGGAAAGAAAACATTCAGTACTTC
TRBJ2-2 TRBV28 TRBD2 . CASIAGGNTGELFF TGTGCCAGCATTGCGGGGGGAAACACCGGGGAGCTGTTTTTT
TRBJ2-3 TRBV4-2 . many CASSQVLDTDTQYF TGTGCCAGCAGCCAAGTTCTTGACACAGATACGCAGTATTTT
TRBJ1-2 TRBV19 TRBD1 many CASGRDRGLYGYTF TGTGCCAGTGGCCGGGACAGGGGGCTCTATGGCTACACCTTC
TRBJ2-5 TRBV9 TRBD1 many CASTRTGYETQYF TGTGCCAGCACCAGGACAGGGTACGAGACCCAGTACTTC
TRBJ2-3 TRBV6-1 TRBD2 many CASSLAGLCYF TGTGCCAGCAGTCTAGCGGGGTTGTGTTATTTT
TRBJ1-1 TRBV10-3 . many CAIRKNTGVEAFF TGTGCCATCAGGAAGAACACAGGAGTTGAAGCTTTCTTT
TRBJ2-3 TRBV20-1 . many CSFHWAVIADTQYF TGCAGTTTCCATTGGGCAGTAATTGCAGATACGCAGTATTTT
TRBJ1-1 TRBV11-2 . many CASSHGMNTEAFF TGTGCCAGCAGCCACGGGATGAACACTGAAGCTTTCTTT
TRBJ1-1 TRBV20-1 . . CSARCVGLVNTEAFF TGCAGTGCTAGATGTGTGGGGCTGGTGAACACTGAAGCTTTCTTT
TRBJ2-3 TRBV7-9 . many CASSLTDTQYF TGTGCCAGCAGCCTCACAGATACGCAGTATTTT
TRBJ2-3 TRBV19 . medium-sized CASSIYGGTDTQYF TGTGCCAGTAGTATATATGGGGGCACAGATACGCAGTATTTT
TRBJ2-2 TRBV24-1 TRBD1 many CATSDLTGLGGELFF TGTGCCACCAGTGACCTGACAGGGCTCGGCGGGGAGCTGTTTTTT
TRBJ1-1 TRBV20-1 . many CSARSGGYTEAFF TGCAGTGCTAGAAGTGGAGGATACACTGAAGCTTTCTTT
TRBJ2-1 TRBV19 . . CASSTLGKVDEQFF TGTGCCAGTAGTACACTCGGGAAGGTTGATGAGCAGTTCTTC
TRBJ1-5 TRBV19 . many CASSIGARNQPQHF TGTGCCAGTAGTATTGGGGCTAGGAATCAGCCCCAGCATTTT